A single sample gave rise to the 27 T cell receptor beta chains below, sequenced in a study of T-cell reconstitution after alpha-beta-depleted transplantation in children. Unique molecular identifiers were incorporated when the TCRbeta library was constructed. TCRdb recomputed calls from the PCR reads with MiXCR, one row per CDR3 protein. The sample has fewer than 550,000 distinct CDR3 sequences, approximately 10% seen once; the top ten hold 14%. The input for sequencing was PBMCs, mostly from graft donor cells, taken 180 days after TCRalphabeta/CD19-depleted stem cell transplant. These receptors were obtained from a female patient aged 2 to 10 who had a stem cell transplant for aplastic anemia, so the T cells may come from the graft donor.

The rearrangement links TRBV5-1 to TRBJ2-1; 11 positions agree with TRBD2. Trimming cost V 4 bases and J 5 bases; bases outside gene matches: 11. CDR1 and CDR2 from the germline V gene are SGHRS and YFSETQ. The CDR3 totals 17 residues. CDR3 DNA: TGCGCCAGCAGCACCCTACCCTCGGGACTAGCGGACAATGAGCAGTTCTTC. This translates into CASSTLPSGLADNEQFF.

With regard to this clonotype: A much bigger clone sits one base away, suggesting this may be a read error. This rearrangement joins TRBV5-1 to TRBJ1-5; D not resolved. Trimming left V 0 bases short and J 9 bases short, with 10 bases between. The CDR3 spans 13 residues. Germline lookup yields CDR1 SGHRS and CDR2 YFSETQ. CDR3: CASSLGPDPPQHF. The CDR3 nucleotides read TGCGCCAGCAGCTTGGGTCCGGATCCGCCCCAGCATTTT.

The V gene is TRBV19, the J gene TRBJ2-1, with 14 positions matching TRBD2. The ends lost 5 bases at V and 7 bases at J; junction bases unmatched: 7. Germline assignment: CDR1 LNHDA and CDR2 SQIVND (reference sequence). The CDR3 has 16 amino acids. For the CDR3, the DNA is TGTGCCAGTAGTGTACCGGGACTAGCGGGAGTAAATGAGCAGTTCTTC. Translating gives CASSVPGLAGVNEQFF. The whole variable domain, filled in from reference TRBV19 and TRBJ2-1, reads DGGITQSPKYLFRKEGQNVTLSCEQNLNHDAMYWYRQDPGQGLRLIYYSQIVNDFQKGDIAEGYSVSREKKESFPLTVTSAQKNPTAFYLCASSVPGLAGVNEQFFGPGTRLTVL.

The chain has TRBV28 and TRBJ1-1; tentative D call: TRBD1 (5 bases). CDR1 and CDR2 (germline): MDHEN, SYDVKM. This CDR3 comprises 16 residues. Trimming took 1 base from V and 4 from J, leaving 16 bases between them. The CDR3 is CASSLLRQGWVTEAFF. The CDR3 nucleotides are TGTGCCAGCAGTTTATTAAGGCAGGGATGGGTCACTGAAGCTTTCTTT.

Only a few counts were recorded for this clonotype. This sequence joins TRBV20-1 and TRBJ2-1; TRBD2 agrees at 10 bases. CDR1 is DFQATT, CDR2 SNEGSKA, per germline (reference sequence). V was clipped by 5 bases and J by 5 bases; unmatched bases: 21. The CDR3 contains 19 residues. CDR3 in amino acids: CSAGPRTSGVVGWDNEQFF. DNA of the CDR3: TGCAGTGCTGGCCCCCGGACTAGCGGTGTAGTGGGATGGGACAATGAGCAGTTCTTC.

This clonotype was seen at least ten times. The V call is TRBV12-3 or TRBV12-4, the J call TRBJ2-1; the D gene is possibly TRBD1 (7 bases). The CDR3 contains 15 residues. V was trimmed by 6 bases and J by 7 bases, leaving 19 bases between them. This CDR3 is CASRTGDRTTNEQFF. The CDR3 DNA follows: TGTGCCAGCAGGACGGGGGACAGAACTACGAATGAGCAGTTCTTC.

This clonotype was detected a few times. The chain links TRBV27 to TRBJ1-1, with 7 bases lining up with TRBD1. V shed 5 bases, J shed 3 bases, and the junction held 9 bases outside the gene matches. The germline gives CDR1 MNHEY, CDR2 SMNVEV (reference sequence). The CDR3 covers 15 residues. CDR3 protein: CASSPRGQVYTEAFF. CDR3 nucleotides: TGTGCCAGCAGTCCTCGCGGACAGGTCTACACTGAAGCTTTCTTT.

The DNA for the CDR3 is TGTGCCAGCAGACTAGGGTGGCTAAAGATCACCTACCACGGGGAGCTGTTTTTT. It encodes CASRLGWLKITYHGELFF. The chain joins TRBV6-2 or TRBV6-3 to TRBJ2-2, with D possibly TRBD2 on 5 matching bases. V lost 6 bases and J lost 7, with 27 bases in between. The CDR3 spans 18 residues. Germline V gene sequence: CDR1 MNHEY, CDR2 SVGEGT.

This clonotype appeared a few times. V is TRBV29-1 and J is TRBJ1-3, with unresolved D. Germline loops: CDR1 SQVTM, CDR2 ANQGSEA. V was shortened by 4 bases and J by 5 bases, with 12 bases between the two germline ends. The CDR3 contains 13 residues. The chain's CDR3 is CSVVWSHRNTIYF. The CDR3, as DNA: TGCAGCGTTGTGTGGAGCCATCGAAACACCATATATTTT.

In this sample, this clonotype turned up a few times. This rearrangement joins TRBV5-5 to TRBJ2-7; D gene unclear. The CDR3 is made up of 16 amino acids. Germline V gene sequence: CDR1 SGHKS, CDR2 YYEKEE (reference sequence). V lost 0 bases and J 0 bases, leaving 13 bases between the germline ends. DNA of the CDR3: TGTGCCAGCAGCTTGGAGACTGGTAAAATCTCCTACGAGCAGTACGTC. Amino acids: CASSLETGKISYEQYV.

This clonotype appeared a few times. V is TRBV14 and J is TRBJ2-7; TRBD1 is a possible D gene (5 bases). Germline V gene lookup returns CDR1 SGHDN and CDR2 FVKESK. Trimming shortened V by 1 base and J by 3 bases, and 16 bases separated the two germline ends. There are 16 residues in the CDR3. CDR3 DNA: TGTGCCAGCAGCCAAGGATGGGGCGCACCCAGCTACGAGCAGTACGTC. Amino acid sequence: CASSQGWGAPSYEQYV.

The rearrangement links TRBV3-1 to TRBJ2-3; D uncertain. V dropped 0 bases and J dropped 0 bases, with 10 bases sitting between them. This CDR3 has 16 residues. Germline assignment: CDR1 LGHDT and CDR2 YNNKEL (reference sequence). The CDR3 nucleotides read TGTGCCAGCAGCCAAGAAGGCAGAGCTAGCACAGATACGCAGTATTTT. Amino acid sequence: CASSQEGRASTDTQYF.

The rearrangement joins TRBV3-1 to TRBJ2-7; 8 bases are a match to TRBD2. The junction had 9 bases not matched to a gene; V was cut back by 0 bases and J by 11 bases. Per the germline V gene, CDR1 is LGHDT and CDR2 is YNNKEL (reference sequence). There are 14 residues in the CDR3. In DNA, the CDR3 is TGTGCCAGCAGCCAAGATCGTCTAGCGGGCGGCGAGTACTTC. This translates into CASSQDRLAGGEYF.

The chain uses TRBV4-3 and TRBJ1-2; D gene unclear. Trimming pared 0 bases from V and 8 bases from J, leaving 10 bases between. The length of the CDR3 is 13 residues. Germline assignment: CDR1 LGHNA and CDR2 YSLEER. Here the CDR3 reads CASSQDRSGGYTF. CDR3 DNA: TGCGCCAGCAGCCAAGATCGCTCGGGCGGCTACACCTTC.

The gene calls are TRBV12-3 or TRBV12-4 and TRBJ1-5; D perhaps matches TRBD1 (6 bases). The CDR3 extends over 14 amino acids. Deletions cut 5 bases from V and 5 bases from J, with 13 bases between. The CDR3, as DNA: TGTGCCAGCAGTCCGCGGACAGACCATCAGCCCCAGCATTTT. This translates into CASSPRTDHQPQHF.

In this sample, this clonotype turned up a few times. This chain uses TRBV7-2 with TRBJ2-2, with D uncertain. Germline V gene data show CDR1 as SGHTA and CDR2 as FQGNSA. The CDR3 sequence is 14 residues long. V lost 6 bases to trimming and J lost 6 bases, with 14 bases between them. The CDR3 nucleotides read TGTGCCAGCAGTTATCTGCGAGGATCCGGGGAGCTGTTTTTT. Translating it yields CASSYLRGSGELFF.

A word on this clonotype: Because the CDR3 is missing its conserved closing phenylalanine or tryptophan, this is likely a read error. This rearrangement joins TRBV29-1 to TRBJ2-3; tentatively, D is TRBD2 (5 bases). V gave up 5 bases and J gave up 3 bases, with 9 bases separating them. The V gene's germline CDR1 is SQVTM and CDR2 ANQGSEA. The CDR3 extends over 12 amino acids. CDR3 region: CSVHGGTDTQYL. For the CDR3, the DNA is TGCAGCGTTCACGGCGGGACAGATACGCAGTATTTG.

A few counts support this clonotype. The gene calls are TRBV20-1 and TRBJ2-7, with TRBD1 matching 8 bases. From germline, CDR1 is DFQATT and CDR2 SNEGSKA (reference sequence). The CDR3 runs 15 residues. The junction had 13 bases not matched to a gene; V was cut back by 6 bases and J by 3 bases. This CDR3 is CSASTRWDRIYEQYF. The CDR3 DNA reads as TGCAGTGCCAGTACACGTTGGGACAGGATCTACGAGCAGTACTTC.

Comments on this clonotype: This clone may be a read error of a much larger clone one base away. The chain is built from TRBV9 and TRBJ1-1; D not certain. The CDR3 runs to 13 residues. CDR1 SGDLS and CDR2 YYNGEE come from the germline V gene. The germline V and J ends were trimmed by 0 bases and 0 bases, with 3 bases remaining between them. CDR3 residues: CASSVALNTEAFF. The CDR3 DNA reads as TGTGCCAGCAGCGTAGCTCTGAACACTGAAGCTTTCTTT. Full variable domain (remainder filled in from reference TRBV9 and TRBJ1-1): DSGVTQTPKHLITATGQRVTLRCSPRSGDLSVYWYQQSLDQGLQFLIQYYNGEERAKGNILERFSAQQFPDLHSELNLSSLELGDSALYFCASSVALNTEAFFGQGTRLTVV.

A few counts support this clonotype. This chain links TRBV6-5 with TRBJ2-7, with 7 bases fitting TRBD1. With V trimmed by 2 bases and J by 2 bases, 3 bases remained unmatched. This CDR3 contains 14 residues. Germline assignment: CDR1 MNHEY and CDR2 SVGAGI. DNA for the CDR3: TGTGCCAGCAGTTACGACAGGGTCCCCTACGAGCAGTACTTC. Its translation is CASSYDRVPYEQYF.

This clonotype was seen only a few times. The chain employs TRBV28 and TRBJ2-3; D is possibly TRBD1 or TRBD2 (5 bases each). The CDR3 length is 12 residues. V lost 7 bases and J 2 bases, leaving 7 bases between the germline ends. Germline V gene sequence: CDR1 MDHEN, CDR2 SYDVKM. DNA of the CDR3: TGTGCCAGCACCGGGACCACAGATACGCAGTATTTT. Translated: CASTGTTDTQYF.

Only a few counts were recorded for this clonotype. The CDR3 DNA reads as TGCGCCAGCAGCCAAGATCCGGACTCGTCCTACGAGCAGTACTTC. Translating it yields CASSQDPDSSYEQYF. This chain connects TRBV4-3 to TRBJ2-7; TRBD2 is a possible D gene (5 bases). The CDR3 runs 15 residues. V dropped 0 bases and J dropped 1 base, with 10 bases sitting between them. Germline values: CDR1 LGHNA, CDR2 YSLEER.

This chain links TRBV29-1 with TRBJ1-1; tentative D call: TRBD1 (5 bases). This CDR3 has 14 residues. Trimming cost V 6 bases and J 3 bases, with 17 bases left between them. The germline gives CDR1 SQVTM, CDR2 ANQGSEA. This chain's CDR3 is CSVAWGLGDTEAFF. The CDR3, as DNA: TGCAGCGTCGCGTGGGGTCTGGGGGACACTGAAGCTTTCTTT.

The CDR3 DNA reads as TGTGCCAGCAGCTTAACCGGGACTAGCGGGATATACGAGCAGTACTTC. Translating gives CASSLTGTSGIYEQYF. The chain employs TRBV7-9 and TRBJ2-7; 13 bases line up with TRBD2. The CDR3 length is 16 residues. The V and J ends lost 2 bases and 4 bases, in that order; junction bases with no gene match: 5. The germline V gene encodes CDR1 SEHNR and CDR2 FQNEAQ (reference sequence).

This clonotype was counted many times. The chain carries TRBV11-1 and TRBJ2-7, with TRBD1 matching 7 bases. This CDR3 contains 13 residues. After removal of 5 bases from V and 3 bases from J, the junction contained 4 bases not matched to a gene. CDR1 is SGHAT, CDR2 FQDESV, per germline (reference sequence). CDR3 sequence (DNA): TGTGCCAGCAGCGAGGGGGCGATCTACGAGCAGTACTTC. Translation: CASSEGAIYEQYF.

This clonotype was found a few times. This sequence joins TRBV29-1 and TRBJ2-1, with 7 bases matching TRBD2. The CDR3 runs 16 residues. Germline-derived CDR1 and CDR2 are SQVTM and ANQGSEA. Trimming cost V 7 bases and J 4 bases; bases outside gene matches: 16. The CDR3 nucleotides read TGCAGCGCAACACCCGGTAGCGGCGGGAGTTACAATGAGCAGTTCTTC. This translates into CSATPGSGGSYNEQFF.

The chain has TRBV20-1 and TRBJ1-2, with D uncertain. The CDR3 extends over 13 amino acids. Germline CDR1 reads DFQATT; CDR2 reads SNEGSKA (reference sequence). V was cut by 6 bases and J by 2 bases, with 13 bases left in between. CDR3 DNA sequence: TGCAGTGCGACCCGAGCATCGAACTATGGCTACACCTTC. It translates to CSATRASNYGYTF.